This T cell receptor (beta chain) originates from a study of blood T cell repertoires in COVID-19. The germline V gene has CDR1 KGHDR and CDR2 SFDVKD. This CDR3 spans 13 amino acids. Trimming removed 3 bases at V and 4 bases at J, with 8 bases between. In the authors' workflow: Estimation of nucleated cell counts relied on the amplification of reference gene primers. Profiling relied on immunoSEQ multiplex PCR, and the TCRdb table lists in-frame clones only, not all of them. The DNA was the basis for D and trimming; V, J and clone size are from that table. The sample includes 110,000 or so clones, under 90% of them seen just once.

The material sequenced was peripheral blood. This sequence was found in a man older than 75 with acute or convalescent COVID-19. The rearrangement joins TRBV24-1 to TRBJ1-2; TRBD1 is a possible D gene (5 bases). CDR3 region: CATSDRGGYGYTF. DNA of the CDR3: TGTGCCACCAGTGATAGGGGCGGCTATGGCTACACCTTC.